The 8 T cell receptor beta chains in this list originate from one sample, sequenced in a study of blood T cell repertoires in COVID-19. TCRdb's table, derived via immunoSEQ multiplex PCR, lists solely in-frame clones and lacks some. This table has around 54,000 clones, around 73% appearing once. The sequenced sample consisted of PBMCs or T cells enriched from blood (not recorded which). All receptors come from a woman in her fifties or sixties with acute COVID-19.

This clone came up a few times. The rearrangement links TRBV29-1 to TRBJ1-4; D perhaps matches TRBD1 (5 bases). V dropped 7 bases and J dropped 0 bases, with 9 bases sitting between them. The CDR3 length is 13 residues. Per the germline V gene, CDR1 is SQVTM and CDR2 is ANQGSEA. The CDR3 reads CSGRGATNEKLFF. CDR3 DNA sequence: TGCAGCGGGAGGGGTGCAACTAATGAAAAACTGTTTTTT.

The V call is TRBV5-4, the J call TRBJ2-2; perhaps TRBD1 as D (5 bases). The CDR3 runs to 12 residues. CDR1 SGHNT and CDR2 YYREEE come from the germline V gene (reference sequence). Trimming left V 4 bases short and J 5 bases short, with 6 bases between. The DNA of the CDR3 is TGTGCCAGCAGCCCAGGGACCGGGGAGCTGTTTTTT. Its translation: CASSPGTGELFF.

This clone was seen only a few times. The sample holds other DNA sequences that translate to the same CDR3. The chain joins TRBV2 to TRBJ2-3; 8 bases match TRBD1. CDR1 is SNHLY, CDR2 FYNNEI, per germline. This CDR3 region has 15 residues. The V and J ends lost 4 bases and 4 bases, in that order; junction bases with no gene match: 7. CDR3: CASSVDRGRADTQYF. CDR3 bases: TGTGCCAGCAGTGTCGACAGGGGTAGGGCAGATACGCAGTATTTT. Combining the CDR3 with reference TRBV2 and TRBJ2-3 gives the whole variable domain EPEVTQTPSHQVTQMGQEVILRCVPISNHLYFYWYRQILGQKVEFLVSFYNNEISEKSEIFDDQFSVERPDGSNFTLKIRSTKLEDSAMYFCASSVDRGRADTQYFGPGTRLTVL.

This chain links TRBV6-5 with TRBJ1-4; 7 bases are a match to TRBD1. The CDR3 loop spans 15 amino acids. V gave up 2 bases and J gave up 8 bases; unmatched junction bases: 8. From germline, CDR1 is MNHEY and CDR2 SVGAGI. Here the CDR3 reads CASSYKFRGDEKLFF. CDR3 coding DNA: TGTGCCAGCAGTTACAAATTCAGGGGGGACGAAAAACTGTTTTTT.

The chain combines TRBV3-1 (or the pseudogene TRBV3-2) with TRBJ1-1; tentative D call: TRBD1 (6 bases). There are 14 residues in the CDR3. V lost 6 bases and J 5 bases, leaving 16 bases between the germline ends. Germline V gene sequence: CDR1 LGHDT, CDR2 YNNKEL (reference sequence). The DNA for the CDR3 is TGTGCCAGCAGTCGAACAGGGAGAGGTACTGAAGCTTTCTTT. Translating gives CASSRTGRGTEAFF.

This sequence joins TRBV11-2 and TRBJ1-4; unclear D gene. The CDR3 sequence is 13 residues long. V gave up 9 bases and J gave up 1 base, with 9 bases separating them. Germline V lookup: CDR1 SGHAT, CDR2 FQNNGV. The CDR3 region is CASSRETNEKLFF. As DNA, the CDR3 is TGTGCCAGTTCAAGAGAAACTAATGAAAAACTGTTTTTT.

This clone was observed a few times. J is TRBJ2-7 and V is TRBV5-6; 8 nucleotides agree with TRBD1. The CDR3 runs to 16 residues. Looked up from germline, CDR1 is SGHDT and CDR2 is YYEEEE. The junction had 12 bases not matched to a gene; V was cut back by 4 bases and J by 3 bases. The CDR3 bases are TGTGCCAGCAGCACCTGGACAGGGAGCGACTACTACGAGCAGTACTTC. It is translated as CASSTWTGSDYYEQYF.

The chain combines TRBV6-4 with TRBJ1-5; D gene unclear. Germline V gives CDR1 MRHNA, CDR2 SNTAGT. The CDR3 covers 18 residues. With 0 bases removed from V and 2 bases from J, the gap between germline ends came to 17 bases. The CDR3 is CASSDSGMAGKGNQPQHF. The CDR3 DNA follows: TGTGCCAGCAGTGACTCAGGTATGGCGGGGAAGGGCAATCAGCCCCAGCATTTT.